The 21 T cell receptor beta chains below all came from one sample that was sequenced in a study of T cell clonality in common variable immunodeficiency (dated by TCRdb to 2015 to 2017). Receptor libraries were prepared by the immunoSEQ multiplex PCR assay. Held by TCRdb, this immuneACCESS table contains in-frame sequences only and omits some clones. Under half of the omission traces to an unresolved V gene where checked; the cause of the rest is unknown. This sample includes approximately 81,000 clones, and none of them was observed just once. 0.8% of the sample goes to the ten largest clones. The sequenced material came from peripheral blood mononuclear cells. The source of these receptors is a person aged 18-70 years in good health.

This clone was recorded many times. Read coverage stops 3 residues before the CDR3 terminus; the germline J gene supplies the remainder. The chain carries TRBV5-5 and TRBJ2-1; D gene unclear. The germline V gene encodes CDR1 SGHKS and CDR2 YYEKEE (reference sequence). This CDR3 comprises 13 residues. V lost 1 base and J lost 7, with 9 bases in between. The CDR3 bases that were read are TGTGCCAGCAGCTTGTGGGCAGATAATGAG. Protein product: CASSLWADNE. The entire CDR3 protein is CASSLWADNEQFF. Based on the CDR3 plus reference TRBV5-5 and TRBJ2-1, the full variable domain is DAGVTQSPTHLIKTRGQQVTLRCSPISGHKSVSWYQQVLGQGPQFIFQYYEKEERGRGNFPDRFSARQFPNYSSELNVNALLLGDSALYLCASSLWADNEQFFGPGTRLTVL.

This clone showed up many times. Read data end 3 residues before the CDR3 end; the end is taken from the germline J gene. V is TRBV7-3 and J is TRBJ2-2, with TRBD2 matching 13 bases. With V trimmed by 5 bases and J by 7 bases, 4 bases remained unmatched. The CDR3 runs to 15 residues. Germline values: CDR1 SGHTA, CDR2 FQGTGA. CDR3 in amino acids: CASSAGLAGVGELFF. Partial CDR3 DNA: TGTGCCAGCAGCGCAGGACTAGCGGGAGTCGGGGAG.

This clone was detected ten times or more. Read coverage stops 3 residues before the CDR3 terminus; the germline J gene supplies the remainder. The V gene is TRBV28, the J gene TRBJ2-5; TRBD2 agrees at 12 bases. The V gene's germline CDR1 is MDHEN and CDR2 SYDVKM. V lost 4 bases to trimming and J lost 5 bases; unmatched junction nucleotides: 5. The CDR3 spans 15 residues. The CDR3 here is CASSSWTSGMETQYF. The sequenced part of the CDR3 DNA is TGTGCCAGCAGTTCCTGGACTAGCGGGATGGAGACC.

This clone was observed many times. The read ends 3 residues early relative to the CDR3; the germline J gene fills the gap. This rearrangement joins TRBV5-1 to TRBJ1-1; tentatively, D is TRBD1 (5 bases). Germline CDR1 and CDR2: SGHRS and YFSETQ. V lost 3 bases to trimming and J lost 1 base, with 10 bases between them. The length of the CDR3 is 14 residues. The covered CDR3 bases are TGCGCCAGCAGCTCGTTGGGGCAGAACACTGAA. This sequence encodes CASSSLGQNTE. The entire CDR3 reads CASSSLGQNTEAFF.

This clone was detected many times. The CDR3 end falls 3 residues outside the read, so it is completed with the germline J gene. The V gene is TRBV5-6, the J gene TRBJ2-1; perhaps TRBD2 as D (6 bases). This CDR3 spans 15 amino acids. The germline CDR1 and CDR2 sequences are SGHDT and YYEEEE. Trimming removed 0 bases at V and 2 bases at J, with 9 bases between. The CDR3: CASSLGGNAYNEQFF. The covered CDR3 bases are TGTGCCAGCAGCTTGGGCGGGAACGCCTACAATGAG.

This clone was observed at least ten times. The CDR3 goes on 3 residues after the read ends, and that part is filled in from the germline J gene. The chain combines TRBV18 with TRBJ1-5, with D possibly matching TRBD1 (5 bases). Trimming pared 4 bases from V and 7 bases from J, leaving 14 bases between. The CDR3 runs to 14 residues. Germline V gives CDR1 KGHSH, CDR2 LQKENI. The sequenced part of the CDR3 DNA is TGTGCCAGCTCACGGGATAGGGGCGACCAGCCC. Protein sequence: CASSRDRGDQP. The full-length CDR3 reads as CASSRDRGDQPQHF. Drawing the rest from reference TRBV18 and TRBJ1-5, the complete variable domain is NAGVMQNPRHLVRRRGQEARLRCSPMKGHSHVYWYRQLPEEGLKFMVYLQKENIIDESGMPKERFSAEFPKEGPSILRIQQVVRGDSAAYFCASSRDRGDQPQHFGDGTRLSIL.

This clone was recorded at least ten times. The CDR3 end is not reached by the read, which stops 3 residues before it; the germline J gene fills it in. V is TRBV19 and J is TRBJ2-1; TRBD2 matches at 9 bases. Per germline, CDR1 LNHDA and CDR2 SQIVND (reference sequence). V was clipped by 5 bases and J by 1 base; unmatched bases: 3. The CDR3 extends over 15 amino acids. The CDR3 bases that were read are TGTGCCAGTAGTCGGACTAGCGAGTCCTACAATGAG. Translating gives CASSRTSESYNE. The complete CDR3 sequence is CASSRTSESYNEQFF.

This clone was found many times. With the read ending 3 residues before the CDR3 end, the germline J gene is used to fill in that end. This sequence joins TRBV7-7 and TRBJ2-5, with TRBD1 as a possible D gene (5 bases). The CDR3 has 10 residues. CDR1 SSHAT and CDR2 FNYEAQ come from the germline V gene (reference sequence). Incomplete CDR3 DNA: TGTGCTAGGGGTTTAGAGACC. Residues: CARGLET. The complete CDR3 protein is CARGLETQYF.

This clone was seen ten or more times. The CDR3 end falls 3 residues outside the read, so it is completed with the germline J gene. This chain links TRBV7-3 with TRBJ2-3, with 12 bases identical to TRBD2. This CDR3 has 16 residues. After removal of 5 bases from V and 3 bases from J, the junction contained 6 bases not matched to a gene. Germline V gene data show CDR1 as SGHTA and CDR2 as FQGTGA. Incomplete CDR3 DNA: TGTGCCAGCAGCCCGCTAGCGGGAGGGGGAACAGATACG. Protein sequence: CASSPLAGGGTDT. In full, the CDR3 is CASSPLAGGGTDTQYF.

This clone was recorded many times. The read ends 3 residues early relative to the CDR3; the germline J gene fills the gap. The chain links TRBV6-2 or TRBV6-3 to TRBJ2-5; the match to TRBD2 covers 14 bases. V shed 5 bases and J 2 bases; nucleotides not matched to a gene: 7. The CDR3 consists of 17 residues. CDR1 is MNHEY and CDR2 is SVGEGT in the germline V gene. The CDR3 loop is CASSPGGTSGGQETQYF. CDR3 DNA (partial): TGTGCCAGCAGTCCTGGGGGGACTAGCGGGGGTCAAGAGACC.

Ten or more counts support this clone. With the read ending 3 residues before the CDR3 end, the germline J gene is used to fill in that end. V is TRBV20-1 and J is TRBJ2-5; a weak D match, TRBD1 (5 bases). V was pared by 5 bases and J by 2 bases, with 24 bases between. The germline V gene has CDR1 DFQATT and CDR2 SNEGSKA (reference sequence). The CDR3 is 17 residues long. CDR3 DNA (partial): TGCAGTGCTTTGGACCCCCTCGACAGTCTGCAACAAGAGACC. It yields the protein CSALDPLDSLQQET. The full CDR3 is CSALDPLDSLQQETQYF.

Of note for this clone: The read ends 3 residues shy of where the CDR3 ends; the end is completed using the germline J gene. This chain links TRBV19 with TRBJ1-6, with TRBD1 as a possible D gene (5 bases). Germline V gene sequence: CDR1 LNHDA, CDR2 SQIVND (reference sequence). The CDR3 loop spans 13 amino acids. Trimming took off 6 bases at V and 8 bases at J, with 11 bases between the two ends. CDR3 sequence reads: CASSPPGDSPLHF. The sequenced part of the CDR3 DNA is TGTGCCAGTAGCCCCCCGGGGGATTCACCC.

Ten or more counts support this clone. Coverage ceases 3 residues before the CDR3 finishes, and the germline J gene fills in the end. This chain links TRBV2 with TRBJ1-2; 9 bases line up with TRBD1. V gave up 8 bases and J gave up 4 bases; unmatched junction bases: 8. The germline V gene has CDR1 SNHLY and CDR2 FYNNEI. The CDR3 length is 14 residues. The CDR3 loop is CASARTGVGYGYTF. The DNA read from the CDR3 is TGTGCCAGCGCCCGGACAGGGGTAGGCTATGGC.

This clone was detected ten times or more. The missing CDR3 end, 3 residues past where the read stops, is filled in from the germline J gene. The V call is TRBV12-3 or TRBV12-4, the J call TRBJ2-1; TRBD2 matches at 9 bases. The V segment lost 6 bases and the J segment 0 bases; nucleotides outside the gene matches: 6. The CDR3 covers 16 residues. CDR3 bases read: TGTGCCAGCAGAACGAGACTAGCGGCCTCCTACAATGAG. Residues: CASRTRLAASYNE. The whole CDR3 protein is CASRTRLAASYNEQFF.

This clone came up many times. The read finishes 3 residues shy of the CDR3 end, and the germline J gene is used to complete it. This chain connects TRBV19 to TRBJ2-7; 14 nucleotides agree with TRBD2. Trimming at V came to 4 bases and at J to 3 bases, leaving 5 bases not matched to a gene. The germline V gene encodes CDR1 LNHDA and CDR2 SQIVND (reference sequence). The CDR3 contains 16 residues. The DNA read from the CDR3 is TGTGCCAGTAGTACCCCCGGGACTAGCGGGAGCTACGAG. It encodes CASSTPGTSGSYE. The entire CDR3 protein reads CASSTPGTSGSYEQYF.

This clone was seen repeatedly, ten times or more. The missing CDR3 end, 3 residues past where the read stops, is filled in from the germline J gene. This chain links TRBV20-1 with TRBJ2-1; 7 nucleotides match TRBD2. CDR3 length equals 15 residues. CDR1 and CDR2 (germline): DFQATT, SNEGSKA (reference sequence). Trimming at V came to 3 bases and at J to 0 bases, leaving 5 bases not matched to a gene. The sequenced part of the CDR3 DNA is TGCAGTGCTAGTGCTAGCGGAAGCTCCTACAATGAG. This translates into CSASASGSSYNE. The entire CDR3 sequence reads CSASASGSSYNEQFF.

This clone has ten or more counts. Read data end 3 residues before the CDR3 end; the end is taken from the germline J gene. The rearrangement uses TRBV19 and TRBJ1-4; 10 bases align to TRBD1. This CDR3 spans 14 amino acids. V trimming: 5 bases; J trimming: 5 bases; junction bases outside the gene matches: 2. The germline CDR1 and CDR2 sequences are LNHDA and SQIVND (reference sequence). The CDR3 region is CASSPTGGNEKLFF. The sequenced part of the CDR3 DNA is TGTGCCAGTAGTCCGACAGGGGGCAATGAAAAA.

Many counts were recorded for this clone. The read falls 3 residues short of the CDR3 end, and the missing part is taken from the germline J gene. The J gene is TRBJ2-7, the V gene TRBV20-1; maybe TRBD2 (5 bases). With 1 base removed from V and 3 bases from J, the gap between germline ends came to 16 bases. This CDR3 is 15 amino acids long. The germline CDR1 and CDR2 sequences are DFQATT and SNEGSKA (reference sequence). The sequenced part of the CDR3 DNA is TGCAGTGCTAGAGTGCCGGGGAAGCAAAACTACGAG. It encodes CSARVPGKQNYE. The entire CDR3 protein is CSARVPGKQNYEQYF.

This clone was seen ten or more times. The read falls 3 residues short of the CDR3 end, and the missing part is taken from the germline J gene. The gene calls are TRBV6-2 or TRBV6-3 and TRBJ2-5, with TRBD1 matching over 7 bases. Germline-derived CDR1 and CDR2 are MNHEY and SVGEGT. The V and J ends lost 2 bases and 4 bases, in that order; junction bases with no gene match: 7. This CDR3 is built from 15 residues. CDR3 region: CASSYEAGGAETQYF. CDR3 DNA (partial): TGTGCCAGCAGTTACGAAGCAGGGGGAGCAGAGACC.

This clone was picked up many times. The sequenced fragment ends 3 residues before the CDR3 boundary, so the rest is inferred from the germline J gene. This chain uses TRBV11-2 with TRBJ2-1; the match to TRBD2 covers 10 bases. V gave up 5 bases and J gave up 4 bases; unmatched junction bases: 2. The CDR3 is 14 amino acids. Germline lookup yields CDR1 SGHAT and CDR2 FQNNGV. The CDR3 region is CASSPSGSYNEQFF. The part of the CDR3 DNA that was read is TGTGCCAGCAGCCCTAGCGGGAGTTACAATGAG.

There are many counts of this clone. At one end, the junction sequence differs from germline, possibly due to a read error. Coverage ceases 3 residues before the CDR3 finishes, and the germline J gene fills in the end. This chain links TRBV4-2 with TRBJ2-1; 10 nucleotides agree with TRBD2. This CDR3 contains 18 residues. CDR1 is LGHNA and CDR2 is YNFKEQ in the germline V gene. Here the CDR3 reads CASSQDRFSGRFGNEQFF. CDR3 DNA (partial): TGCGCCAGCAGCCAAGATCGGTTTAGCGGGAGGTTTGGCAATGAG.